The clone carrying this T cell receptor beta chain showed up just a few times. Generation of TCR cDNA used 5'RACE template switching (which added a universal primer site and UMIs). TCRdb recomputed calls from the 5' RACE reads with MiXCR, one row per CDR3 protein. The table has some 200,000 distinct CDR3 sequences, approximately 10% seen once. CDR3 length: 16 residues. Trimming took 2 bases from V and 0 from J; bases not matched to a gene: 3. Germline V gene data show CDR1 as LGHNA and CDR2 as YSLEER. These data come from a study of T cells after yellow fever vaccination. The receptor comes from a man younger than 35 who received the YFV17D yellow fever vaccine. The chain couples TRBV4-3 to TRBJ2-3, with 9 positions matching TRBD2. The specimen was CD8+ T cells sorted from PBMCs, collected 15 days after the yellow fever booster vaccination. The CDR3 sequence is CASSQLAGRSTDTQYF. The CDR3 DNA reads TGCGCCAGCAGCCAACTAGCGGGGCGAAGCACAGATACGCAGTATTTT.